The TCR beta chain under discussion was sequenced for a study of OX40 agonist ivuxolimab in advanced cancers. Study-level background: In three patients, partial responses were observed, one with hepatocellular carcinoma and two with cutaneous melanoma.

Profiled with immunoSEQ multiplex PCR; TCRdb holds only in-frame clones, not every one. The top ten clones hold 35% to 40% of a sample with around 44,000 clones, about 87% of them seen once. The germline CDR1 and CDR2 sequences are MNHEY and SVGAGI. The CDR3 is 13 residues long. V shed 3 bases and J shed 4 bases, with 7 bases lying between them. Overall study results and limits: Among the lowest levels of clonal expansion were found in partial responders at 0.1-3.0 mg/kg.

With regard to this clone: Its antigen is undetermined.

The sample in question was CD4+ or CD8+ T cells sorted from blood, obtained in a trial of the OX40 agonist ivuxolimab. The receptor's source is an adult with an advanced solid tumor such as melanoma, head and neck, liver or kidney cancer. This chain links TRBV6-5 with TRBJ1-5, with D unresolved. This chain's CDR3 is CASSYDKNQPQHF. The DNA for the CDR3 is TGTGCCAGCAGTTATGACAAGAATCAGCCCCAGCATTTT.